This TCR beta chain was sequenced for a study of blood T cell repertoires in COVID-19. Study in general: COVID-19 samples, acute and convalescent, were from the United States, Italy and Spain. From T cells, B-cell-depleted T cells, or PBMCs came the material, which was cDNA or gDNA.

The germline V gene has CDR1 SGHDT and CDR2 YYEEEE. The CDR3 loop spans 13 amino acids. Trimming took 0 bases from V and 11 from J, leaving 9 bases between them. Everyone who took part was roughly 18 to 89 years old, and they came from 20 to 25 US areas. Per the original methods: For nucleated cells, counts were estimated from reference gene primer amplification. Libraries were prepared by immunoSEQ multiplex PCR; TCRdb keeps only in-frame clonotypes and omits some of them. V and J calls and clone size are those listed in that table; D and trimming were worked out from the DNA. The data contain about 240,000 clones, 70% to 90% of them singletons.

Sequencing used PBMCs or T cells enriched from blood (not recorded which). The rearrangement joins TRBV5-6 to TRBJ1-6; a weak D match, TRBD1 (5 bases). The source of this sequence is a woman between 35 and 50 years old with acute COVID-19. CDR3 loop: CASSLEGITPLHF. Written as DNA, the CDR3 is TGTGCCAGCAGCTTGGAGGGGATAACACCCCTCCACTTT.